The rows below give T cell receptor beta chains drawn from one sample of a study of cytomegalovirus exposure and HLA in healthy donors. The method was immunoSEQ multiplex PCR; TCRdb's version includes in-frame clones alone and lacks a portion of them. The repertoire holds over 100,000 clones, with roughly 67% as singletons. Sequences were obtained from PBMCs. The receptors were sampled from a man between 40 and 49 years old in good health and CMV-seronegative. CDR3s include the opening cysteine and the closing phenylalanine or tryptophan. The D gene is left open where the match is weak. Size tells how often a clone was seen (once, few, many) or the class of an expanded clone, and some rows leave it out.

NA,TRBV19,TRBJ2-2,few,15,TGTGCCAGTAGTTTTAGACTTCTGAACACCGGGGAGCTGTTTTTT,CASSFRLLNTGELFF
NA,TRBV14,TRBJ2-2,once,13,TGTGCCAGCAGGGCCGCGAACACCGGGGAGCTGTTTTTT,CASRAANTGELFF
TRBD1,TRBV2,TRBJ2-7,NA,14,TGTGCCAGCAGACCCGCGACAGGGGGTGACGAGCAGTACTTC,CASRPATGGDEQYF
TRBD1,TRBV5-1,TRBJ1-3,NA,15,TGCGCCAGCAGCTTCGAACAGGGGGCTGGAAACACCATATATTTT,CASSFEQGAGNTIYF
TRBD1,TRBV6-1,TRBJ1-2,NA,15,TGTGCCAGCACCGACAGGGGGACACGTGGCTATGGCTACACCTTC,CASTDRGTRGYGYTF
TRBD2,TRBV6-6,TRBJ2-5,NA,15,TGTGCCAGCAGTTTCAACCGGGGGGAATCTGAGACCCAGTACTTC,CASSFNRGESETQYF
NA,TRBV2,TRBJ1-5,NA,14,TGTGCCAGCAGTGAAGCGGCCGGGTATCAGCCCCAGCATTTT,CASSEAAGYQPQHF
TRBD1,TRBV2,TRBJ2-2,few,15,TGTGCCAGCAGTGGACAGGGGGCGCGGACCGGGGAGCTGTTTTTT,CASSGQGARTGELFF
TRBD1,TRBV7-8,TRBJ1-1,NA,16,TGTGCCAGCAGCGAGAGGGTCGGGACAGGGAACACTGAAGCTTTCTTT,CASSERVGTGNTEAFF
NA,TRBV28,TRBJ1-6,NA,17,TGTGCCAGCAGTCCGAAACCTTACAGGGAGCGTAATTCACCCCTCCACTTT,CASSPKPYRERNSPLHF
TRBD1,TRBV28,TRBJ1-1,NA,16,TGTGCCAGCAGTCGCGGGACAGGGCTCATGAACACTGAAGCTTTCTTT,CASSRGTGLMNTEAFF
TRBD2,TRBV30,TRBJ2-3,NA,18,TGTGCCTGGAGTGTACGTACGGGGGGAATAAAGGGCACAGATACGCAGTATTTT,CAWSVRTGGIKGTDTQYF
NA,TRBV28,TRBJ2-3,NA,14,TGTGCCAGCAGTTTTCAGGGGTGGACAGATACGCAGTATTTT,CASSFQGWTDTQYF
NA,TRBV6-5,TRBJ1-1,NA,15,TGTGCCAGCAGTCCCGGTTGGGGGCGCGGGACTGAAGCTTTCTTT,CASSPGWGRGTEAFF
TRBD1,TRBV7-3,TRBJ2-5,NA,13,TGTGCCAGCAGCCAGGACAGGGGAGAGACCCAGTACTTC,CASSQDRGETQYF
NA,TRBV19,TRBJ1-4,NA,13,TGTGCCAGTAGTGCCTCCCGGAGCGAAAAACTGTTTTTT,CASSASRSEKLFF
TRBD1,TRBV6-5,TRBJ1-6,NA,14,TGTGCCAGCAGTCGACAGGGTAATAATTCACCCCTCCACTTT,CASSRQGNNSPLHF
NA,TRBV5-1,TRBJ1-2,NA,15,TGCGCCAGCAGCTTAACAACAAATCAGGGGTATGGCTACACCTTC,CASSLTTNQGYGYTF
TRBD1,TRBV2,TRBJ1-1,NA,15,TGTGCCAGCACCAATCGGGGACAGGTGAACACTGAAGCTTTCTTT,CASTNRGQVNTEAFF
TRBD1,TRBV30,TRBJ1-1,NA,14,TGTGCCTGGATACAGGGGGCCCTAAACACTGAAGCTTTCTTT,CAWIQGALNTEAFF
NA,TRBV29-1,TRBJ2-5,once,14,TGCAGCGTTGTGGGCAGGCAGTACCAAGAGACCCAGTACTTC,CSVVGRQYQETQYF
TRBD1,TRBV4-3,TRBJ2-2,NA,15,TGCGCCAGCAGCCAGGGGACAGTAAGCACCGGGGAGCTGTTTTTT,CASSQGTVSTGELFF